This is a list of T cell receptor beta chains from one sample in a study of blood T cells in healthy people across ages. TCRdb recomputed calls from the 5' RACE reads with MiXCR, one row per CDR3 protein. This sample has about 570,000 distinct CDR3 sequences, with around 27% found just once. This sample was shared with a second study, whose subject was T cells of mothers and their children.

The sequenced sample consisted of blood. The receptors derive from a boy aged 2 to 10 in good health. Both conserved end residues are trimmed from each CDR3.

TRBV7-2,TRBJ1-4,ASSGRDSATNEKLF
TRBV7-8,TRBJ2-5,ASSSVTGGQETQY
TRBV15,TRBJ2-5,ATSRGGMAYQETQY
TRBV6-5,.,ASRPRSRRSYEQY
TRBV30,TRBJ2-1,AWSRGGSVNEQF
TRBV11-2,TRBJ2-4,ASSSIAELIAKNIQY
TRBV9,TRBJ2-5,ASSATTPGLRETQY
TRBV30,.,AWSRSSPSEQY
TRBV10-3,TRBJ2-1,AISDPGGLAGVNEQF
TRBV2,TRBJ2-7,ASNGQGSSYEQY
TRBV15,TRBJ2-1,ATSRGTSGSSYNEQF
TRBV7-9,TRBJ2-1,ASSQSGASYNEQF
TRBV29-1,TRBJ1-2,SVEGDYGYT
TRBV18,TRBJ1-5,ASSPGQGGGQPQH
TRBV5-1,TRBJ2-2,ASSSIAGETGELF
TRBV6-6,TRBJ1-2,ASRLGTGAYGYT
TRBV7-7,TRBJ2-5,ASSLAAAREQY
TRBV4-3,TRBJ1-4,ASSQEWEINEKLF
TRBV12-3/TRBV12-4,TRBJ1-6,ASSLYPTANSPLH
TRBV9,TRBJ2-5,ASSVVPRETQY
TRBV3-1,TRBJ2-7,ASSQKGVYEQY
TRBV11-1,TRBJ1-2,ASSSQDLDGYT
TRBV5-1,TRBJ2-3,ASSLERSGGTDTQY
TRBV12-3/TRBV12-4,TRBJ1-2,ASSLTSNYGYT
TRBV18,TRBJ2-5,ASSPWTSGLGEQY
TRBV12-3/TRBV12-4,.,ASSTDSVVFQF
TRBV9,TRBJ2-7,ASSVGGATYEQY
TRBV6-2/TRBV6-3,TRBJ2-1,ASSFFFGTDSYNEQF
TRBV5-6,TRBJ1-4,ASSLVRDNGFYEKLF
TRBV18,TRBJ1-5,ASSLSVPGSNQPQH
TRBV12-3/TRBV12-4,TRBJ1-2,ASSHTGDGGYT
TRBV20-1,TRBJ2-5,SASTAGGKF
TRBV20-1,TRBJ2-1,SSAGRGSEQH
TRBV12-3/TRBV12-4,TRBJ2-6,ASSFSPYGQFGANVLT
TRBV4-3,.,ASSPRSQGPYEQY
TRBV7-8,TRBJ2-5,ASSLELAGRETQY
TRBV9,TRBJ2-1,ASSVGASGGPEQQF
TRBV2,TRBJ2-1,ASSEMGASGGSSYNEQF
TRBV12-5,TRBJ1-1,ASGLASRGFAEAF
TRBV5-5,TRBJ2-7,ASSSRRQSYEQY